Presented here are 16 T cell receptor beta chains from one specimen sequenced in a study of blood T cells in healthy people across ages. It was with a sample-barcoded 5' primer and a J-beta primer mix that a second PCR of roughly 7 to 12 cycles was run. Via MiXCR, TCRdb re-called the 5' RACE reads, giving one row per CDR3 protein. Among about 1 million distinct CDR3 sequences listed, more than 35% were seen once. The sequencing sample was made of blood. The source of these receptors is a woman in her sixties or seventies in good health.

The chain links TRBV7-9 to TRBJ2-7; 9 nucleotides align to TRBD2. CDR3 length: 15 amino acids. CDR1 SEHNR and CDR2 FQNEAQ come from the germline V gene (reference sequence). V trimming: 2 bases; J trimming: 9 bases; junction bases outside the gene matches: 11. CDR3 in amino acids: CASSLSAGGPSVQYF. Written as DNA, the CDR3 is TGTGCCAGCAGCTTAAGTGCGGGAGGGCCATCGGTGCAGTACTTC.

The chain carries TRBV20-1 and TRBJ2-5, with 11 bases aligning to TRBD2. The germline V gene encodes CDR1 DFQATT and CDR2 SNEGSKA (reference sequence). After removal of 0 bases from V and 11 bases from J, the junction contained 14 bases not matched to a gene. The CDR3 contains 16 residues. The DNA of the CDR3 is TGCAGTGCTAGAGATCTGCTAGCGGGAGGACCCCAAGAGCAGTACTTC. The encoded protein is CSARDLLAGGPQEQYF.

The CDR3 DNA follows: TGTGCCAGCAGTTACGGGACTAGCGTCGGGGAGCTGTTTTTT. Protein sequence: CASSYGTSVGELFF. This chain joins TRBV6-5 and TRBJ2-2, with 10 bases that match TRBD2. Losses at the gene ends were 2 bases for V and 7 bases for J; bases not matched to a gene: 1. Per germline, CDR1 MNHEY and CDR2 SVGAGI. This CDR3 has 14 residues.

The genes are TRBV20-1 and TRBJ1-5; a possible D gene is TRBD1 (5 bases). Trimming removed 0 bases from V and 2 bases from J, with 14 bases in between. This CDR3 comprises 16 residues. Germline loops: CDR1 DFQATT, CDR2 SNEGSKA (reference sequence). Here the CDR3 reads CSARDKRGDGNQPQHF. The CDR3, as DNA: TGCAGTGCTAGAGATAAACGAGGGGATGGCAATCAGCCCCAGCATTTT.

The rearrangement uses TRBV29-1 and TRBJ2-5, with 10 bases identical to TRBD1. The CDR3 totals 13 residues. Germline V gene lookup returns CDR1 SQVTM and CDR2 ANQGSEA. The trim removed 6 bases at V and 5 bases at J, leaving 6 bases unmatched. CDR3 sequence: CSVITGQGETQYF. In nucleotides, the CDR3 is TGCAGCGTAATCACGGGACAGGGGGAGACCCAGTACTTC.

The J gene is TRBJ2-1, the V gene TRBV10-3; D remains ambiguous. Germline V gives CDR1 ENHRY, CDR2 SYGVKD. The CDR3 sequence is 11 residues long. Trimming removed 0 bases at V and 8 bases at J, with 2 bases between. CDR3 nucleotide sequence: TGTGCCATCAGTGAGTCGTATGAGCAGTTCTTC. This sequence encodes CAISESYEQFF.

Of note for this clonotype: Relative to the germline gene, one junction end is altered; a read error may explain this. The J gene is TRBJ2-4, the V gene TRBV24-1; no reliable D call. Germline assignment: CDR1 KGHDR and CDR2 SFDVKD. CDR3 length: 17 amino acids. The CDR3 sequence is CATGDLPVLEAKNIQYF. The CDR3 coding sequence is TGTGCCACCGGTGATTTACCCGTTCTCGAGGCCAAAAACATTCAGTACTTC.

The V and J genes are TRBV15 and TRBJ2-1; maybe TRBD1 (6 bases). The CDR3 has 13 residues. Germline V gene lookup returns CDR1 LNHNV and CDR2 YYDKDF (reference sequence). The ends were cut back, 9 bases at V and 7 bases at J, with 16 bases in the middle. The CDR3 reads CATSLGGRNEQFF. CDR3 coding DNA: TGTGCCACGTCGCTAGGGGGTCGAAATGAGCAGTTCTTC.

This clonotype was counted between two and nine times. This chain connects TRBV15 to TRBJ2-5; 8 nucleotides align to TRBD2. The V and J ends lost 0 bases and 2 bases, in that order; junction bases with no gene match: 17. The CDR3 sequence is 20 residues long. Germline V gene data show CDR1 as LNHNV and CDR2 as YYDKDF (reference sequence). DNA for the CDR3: TGTGCCACCAGCAGAGACCCAATAGCGGGACCGACCACCCTACAAGAGACCCAGTACTTC. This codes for CATSRDPIAGPTTLQETQYF.

This chain's CDR3 is CSAAQGGYEQYF. The CDR3 DNA is TGCAGTGCGGCGCAGGGGGGCTACGAGCAGTACTTC. This sequence joins TRBV20-1 and TRBJ2-7; the D gene is possibly TRBD1 (7 bases). V gave up 6 bases and J gave up 3 bases, with 12 bases separating them. The length of the CDR3 is 12 residues. Germline V gene lookup returns CDR1 DFQATT and CDR2 SNEGSKA (reference sequence).

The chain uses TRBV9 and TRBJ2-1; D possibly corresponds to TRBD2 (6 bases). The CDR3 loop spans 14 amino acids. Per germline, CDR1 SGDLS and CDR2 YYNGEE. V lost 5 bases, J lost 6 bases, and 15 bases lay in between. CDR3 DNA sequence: TGTGCCAGCAGTGAGGGCCGGGGGAGCAATGAGCAGTTCTTC. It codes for CASSEGRGSNEQFF.

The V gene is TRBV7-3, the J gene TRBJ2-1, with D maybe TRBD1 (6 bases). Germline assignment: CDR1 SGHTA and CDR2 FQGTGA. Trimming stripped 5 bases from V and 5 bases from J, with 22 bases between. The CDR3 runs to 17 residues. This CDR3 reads CASSLRIRGGPDNEQFF. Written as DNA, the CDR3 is TGTGCCAGCAGCCTTAGGATCAGGGGCGGGCCCGACAATGAGCAGTTCTTC.

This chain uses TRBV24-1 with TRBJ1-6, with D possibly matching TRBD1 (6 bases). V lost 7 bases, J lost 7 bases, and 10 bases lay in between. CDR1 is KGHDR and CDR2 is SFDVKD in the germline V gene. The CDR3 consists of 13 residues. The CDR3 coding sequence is TGTGCCACCAGAGGACAGACAAATTCACCCCTCCACTTT. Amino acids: CATRGQTNSPLHF.

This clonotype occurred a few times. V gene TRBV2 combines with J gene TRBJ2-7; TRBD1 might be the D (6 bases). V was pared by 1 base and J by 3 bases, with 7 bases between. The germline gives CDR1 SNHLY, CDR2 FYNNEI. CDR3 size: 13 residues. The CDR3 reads CASSEEQGYEQYF. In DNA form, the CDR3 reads TGTGCCAGCAGTGAAGAACAGGGCTACGAGCAGTACTTC.

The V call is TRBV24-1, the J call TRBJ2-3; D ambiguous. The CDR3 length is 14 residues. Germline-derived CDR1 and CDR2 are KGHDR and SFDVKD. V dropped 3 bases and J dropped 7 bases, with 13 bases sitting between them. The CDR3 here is CATSDPGLGYTQYF. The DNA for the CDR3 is TGTGCCACCAGTGATCCCGGGCTGGGATATACGCAGTATTTT.

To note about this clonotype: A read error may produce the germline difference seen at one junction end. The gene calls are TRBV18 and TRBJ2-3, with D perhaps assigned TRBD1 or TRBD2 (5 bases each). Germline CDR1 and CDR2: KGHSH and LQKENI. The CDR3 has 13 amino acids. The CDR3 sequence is CASAPTAVDTQYF. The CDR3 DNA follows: TGTGCCAGCGCACCGACAGCGGTAGATACGCAGTATTTT. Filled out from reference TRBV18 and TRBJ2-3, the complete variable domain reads NAGVMQNPRHLVRRRGQEARLRCSPMKGHSHVYWYRQLPEEGLKFMVYLQKENIIDESGMPKERFSAEFPKEGPSILRIQQVVRGDSAAYFCASAPTAVDTQYFGPGTRLTVL.